These 25 T cell receptor beta chains were all obtained from the same sample, sequenced in a study of blood T cell repertoires in COVID-19. This table comes from immunoSEQ multiplex PCR, and its TCRdb copy is limited to in-frame clones, with some not included. In the table there are roughly 150,000 clones, about 83% of which are singletons. Sequencing input: peripheral blood. These receptors originate from a woman in her 70s who had recovered from COVID-19.

The chain recombines TRBV4-1 with TRBJ2-7, with 10 nucleotides matching TRBD2. Per the germline V gene, CDR1 is MGHRA and CDR2 is YSYEKL. This CDR3 has 17 amino acids. With V trimmed by 0 bases and J by 0 bases, 5 bases remained unmatched. The CDR3 nucleotides read TGCGCCAGCAGCCAAGACGGACTAGCGGATATCTCCTACGAGCAGTACTTC. The encoded protein is CASSQDGLADISYEQYF.

This sequence joins TRBV2 and TRBJ2-1; 9 bases are shared with TRBD2. In germline, CDR1 is SNHLY, CDR2 FYNNEI. CDR3 length equals 12 residues. The CDR3 protein is CATSGYSGEQFF. The CDR3 DNA reads TGTGCGACTAGCGGATATTCCGGGGAGCAGTTCTTC.

V usage is TRBV13 and J usage is TRBJ2-1; 10 nucleotides match TRBD2. With V trimmed by 5 bases and J by 3 bases, 4 bases remained unmatched. The CDR3 runs to 15 residues. Per the germline V gene, CDR1 is PRHDT and CDR2 is FYEKMQ (reference sequence). The CDR3 spells CASSTSGGDYNEQFF. The CDR3 DNA sequence: TGTGCCAGCAGCACCAGCGGGGGGGACTACAATGAGCAGTTCTTC.

The V call is TRBV14, the J call TRBJ2-5; D remains unclear. The V gene's germline CDR1 is SGHDN and CDR2 FVKESK. Between the trimmed V and J ends, which lost 0 bases and 2 bases, there was a span of 10 bases. The CDR3 has 15 residues. The CDR3 protein is CASSQDRSRQETQYF. The CDR3 DNA reads TGTGCCAGCAGCCAAGATCGGAGTAGGCAAGAGACCCAGTACTTC.

The chain carries TRBV6-6 and TRBJ2-7, with 8 positions matching TRBD1. Germline assignment: CDR1 MNHNY and CDR2 SVGAGI (reference sequence). This CDR3 is built from 14 residues. The V gene end was trimmed by 6 bases and the J gene end by 3 bases; junction bases not matched to a gene: 7. The CDR3 loop is CASSRRDRLYEQYF. CDR3 nucleotides: TGTGCCAGCAGCCGGAGGGACAGGCTCTACGAGCAGTACTTC.

The rearrangement joins TRBV4-1 to TRBJ2-6; 11 bases align to TRBD1. The CDR3 is made up of 17 amino acids. The V segment lost 4 bases and the J segment 2 bases; nucleotides outside the gene matches: 4. The germline CDR1 and CDR2 sequences are MGHRA and YSYEKL. As DNA, the CDR3 is TGCGCCAGCAGCCCGGGACAGGGGGTAGCTGGGGCCAACGTCCTGACTTTC. It codes for CASSPGQGVAGANVLTF.

This clone was detected a few times. The J gene is TRBJ2-5, the V gene TRBV24-1; 7 bases fit TRBD1. This CDR3 has 12 amino acids. Germline V gene sequence: CDR1 KGHDR, CDR2 SFDVKD. The ends lost 5 bases at V and 8 bases at J; junction bases unmatched: 4. The CDR3 region is CATSGGTDTQYF. CDR3 DNA sequence: TGTGCCACCAGTGGTGGGACAGACACCCAGTACTTC.

In this sample, this clone turned up a few times. The chain has TRBV19 and TRBJ2-7; 7 positions agree with TRBD1. V lost 4 bases, J lost 4 bases, and 7 bases stayed unmatched. This CDR3 has 14 amino acids. Germline V gives CDR1 LNHDA, CDR2 SQIVND (reference sequence). The CDR3 here is CASSTDRVSYEQYF. The CDR3 DNA is TGTGCCAGTAGTACCGACAGGGTGTCGTACGAGCAGTACTTC. The full variable domain, completed using reference TRBV19 and TRBJ2-7, is DGGITQSPKYLFRKEGQNVTLSCEQNLNHDAMYWYRQDPGQGLRLIYYSQIVNDFQKGDIAEGYSVSREKKESFPLTVTSAQKNPTAFYLCASSTDRVSYEQYFGPGTRLTVT.

Comment on this clone: The junction departs from germline at one end; a sequencing error may be responsible. The genes are TRBV7-7 and TRBJ2-1; 13 bases map to TRBD2. Germline V gene sequence: CDR1 SSHAT, CDR2 FNYEAQ (reference sequence). This CDR3 contains 15 residues. The CDR3 spells CASSPRLAGGREQFF. CDR3 nucleotides: TGTGCTAGCAGCCCCCGACTAGCGGGGGGCAGGGAGCAGTTCTTC.

The chain joins TRBV24-1 to TRBJ2-1; D ambiguous. This CDR3 has 11 amino acids. The ends were cut back, 7 bases at V and 5 bases at J, with 5 bases in the middle. The V gene's germline CDR1 is KGHDR and CDR2 SFDVKD. The CDR3 protein is CATSRDNEQFF. CDR3 DNA sequence: TGTGCCACCAGCCGGGACAATGAGCAGTTCTTC.

In regard to this clone: At one end the junction does not follow the germline gene, possibly because of a read error. The rearrangement links TRBV3-1 (or the pseudogene TRBV3-2) to TRBJ2-7, with D tentatively TRBD1 (6 bases). The CDR3 totals 13 residues. In germline, CDR1 is LGHDT, CDR2 YNNKEL (reference sequence). In DNA, the CDR3 is TGTGCCAGCAGCGAAGACAGGTCCTACGAGCAGTACTTC. This sequence encodes CASSEDRSYEQYF.

This clone was seen a few times. The chain recombines TRBV20-1 with TRBJ1-2; tentatively, D is TRBD1 (5 bases). The CDR3 runs 11 residues. The V end was cut by 6 bases, the J end by 8 bases, with 13 bases between. Germline CDR1 is DFQATT and CDR2 is SNEGSKA (reference sequence). The DNA of the CDR3 is TGCAGTGCCGGCAGGGTGGGGGGCTACACCTTC. Residues: CSAGRVGGYTF.

V gene TRBV3-1 (or the pseudogene TRBV3-2) combines with J gene TRBJ2-7; 9 bases agree with TRBD2. The V gene end was trimmed by 6 bases and the J gene end by 1 base; junction bases not matched to a gene: 7. Germline-derived CDR1 and CDR2 are LGHDT and YNNKEL (reference sequence). The CDR3 loop spans 15 amino acids. The CDR3 nucleotides are TGTGCCAGCAGTTTAGCGGGAGTAGCGTCCTACGAGCAGTACTTC. Encoded protein: CASSLAGVASYEQYF.

V is TRBV28 and J is TRBJ2-5, with TRBD1 identical over 8 bases. The CDR3 is 16 residues long. The junction had 8 bases not matched to a gene; V was cut back by 4 bases and J by 1 base. Germline assignment: CDR1 MDHEN and CDR2 SYDVKM. CDR3 residues: CASSSPRGPSQETQYF. CDR3 DNA sequence: TGTGCCAGCAGTTCCCCCAGGGGGCCGAGCCAAGAGACCCAGTACTTC.

The chain links TRBV7-8 to TRBJ1-6, with D unclear. The germline V and J ends were trimmed by 4 bases and 13 bases, with 11 bases remaining between them. The CDR3 is 12 residues long. CDR1 is SGHVS, CDR2 FQNEAQ, per germline. The CDR3: CASSSSVRPLHF. CDR3 sequence (DNA): TGTGCCAGCAGCTCGAGTGTCCGTCCCCTCCACTTT. The entire variable domain, with the rest obtained from reference TRBV7-8 and TRBJ1-6, is as follows: GAGVSQSPRYKVAKRGQDVALRCDPISGHVSLFWYQQALGQGPEFLTYFQNEAQLDKSGLPSDRFFAERPEGSVSTLKIQRTQQEDSAVYLCASSSSVRPLHFGNGTRLTVT.

This sequence joins TRBV7-3 and TRBJ2-5; tentatively, D is TRBD1 (6 bases). The CDR3 is 14 residues long. Germline V gene sequence: CDR1 SGHTA, CDR2 FQGTGA. The germline V and J ends were trimmed by 5 bases and 7 bases, with 17 bases remaining between them. CDR3 sequence: CASSPPDSRRTQYF. Here the CDR3 DNA reads TGTGCCAGCAGCCCCCCGGACAGCCGGAGGACCCAGTACTTC.

The chain is built from TRBV7-9 and TRBJ1-1, with unresolved D. Trimming pared 0 bases from V and 3 bases from J, leaving 8 bases between. Germline CDR1 is SEHNR and CDR2 is FQNEAQ (reference sequence). The CDR3 length is 14 residues. CDR3 nucleotide sequence: TGTGCCAGCAGCTTAGCTTTACTGGACACTGAAGCTTTCTTT. Its protein is CASSLALLDTEAFF.

This clone was recorded only once. The chain uses TRBV6-4 and TRBJ1-1; no reliable D call. Germline values: CDR1 MRHNA, CDR2 SNTAGT. Trimming cost V 2 bases and J 1 base, with 5 bases left between them. The CDR3 covers 13 residues. In nucleotides, the CDR3 is TGTGCCAGCAGTGACGGAGCGAACACTGAAGCTTTCTTT. Translation: CASSDGANTEAFF.

The chain joins TRBV9 to TRBJ1-1, with 7 positions matching TRBD1. From germline, CDR1 is SGDLS and CDR2 YYNGEE. This CDR3 comprises 12 residues. The V and J ends lost 2 bases and 7 bases, in that order; junction bases with no gene match: 2. Written as DNA, the CDR3 is TGTGCCAGCAGCGTGGCAGGGGGTGAAGCTTTCTTT. It translates to CASSVAGGEAFF. Full variable domain (rest looked up from reference TRBV9 and TRBJ1-1): DSGVTQTPKHLITATGQRVTLRCSPRSGDLSVYWYQQSLDQGLQFLIQYYNGEERAKGNILERFSAQQFPDLHSELNLSSLELGDSALYFCASSVAGGEAFFGQGTRLTVV.

This chain joins TRBV2 and TRBJ2-7, with TRBD2 identical over 9 bases. V shed 11 bases and J 4 bases; nucleotides not matched to a gene: 6. The CDR3 contains 12 residues. The germline gives CDR1 SNHLY, CDR2 FYNNEI. CDR3 DNA sequence: TGTGCCCATAGCGGGGGCGGGTACGAGCAGTACTTC. Encoded protein: CAHSGGGYEQYF.

The rearrangement joins TRBV19 to TRBJ2-7; TRBD2 aligns across 12 bases. J lost 2 bases, V lost 3 bases, and 5 bases had no gene match. Germline V CDR1 and CDR2: LNHDA, SQIVND (reference sequence). This CDR3 contains 16 residues. The CDR3 sequence is CASSIRLAGATYEQYF. CDR3 DNA: TGTGCCAGTAGTATCCGACTAGCGGGAGCCACCTACGAGCAGTACTTC.

The chain couples TRBV10-2 to TRBJ1-1; D possibly corresponds to TRBD1 (5 bases). Germline CDR1 reads WSHSY; CDR2 reads SAAADI. Trimming took 6 bases from V and 1 from J, leaving 9 bases between them. The CDR3 runs to 13 residues. Here the CDR3 DNA reads TGCGCCAGCAGGGAGACAGAGAACACTGAAGCTTTCTTT. It is translated as CASRETENTEAFF.

V is TRBV28 and J is TRBJ1-1; the D is unclear. There are 18 residues in the CDR3. V lost 6 bases and J lost 4, with 27 bases in between. Germline lookup yields CDR1 MDHEN and CDR2 SYDVKM. For the CDR3, the DNA is TGTGCCAGCAGCGGGCGGGCCTCAAGTTGGGCCGGATTCACTGAAGCTTTCTTT. Translating gives CASSGRASSWAGFTEAFF.

The chain links TRBV5-1 to TRBJ2-7; 10 bases line up with TRBD2. Germline-derived CDR1 and CDR2 are SGHRS and YFSETQ. After removal of 2 bases from V and 4 bases from J, the junction contained 3 bases not matched to a gene. There are 14 residues in the CDR3. DNA of the CDR3: TGCGCCAGCAGCTTAGAGACTAGCGGGTACGAGCAGTACTTC. Translated: CASSLETSGYEQYF.

The chain joins TRBV5-1 to TRBJ2-1, with 15 bases fitting TRBD2. V trimming: 4 bases; J trimming: 5 bases; junction bases outside the gene matches: 4. This CDR3 contains 16 residues. Germline V CDR1 and CDR2: SGHRS, YFSETQ. The CDR3 loop reads CASSPGLAGGHNEQFF. CDR3 nucleotides: TGCGCCAGCAGCCCGGGACTAGCGGGGGGCCACAATGAGCAGTTCTTC.